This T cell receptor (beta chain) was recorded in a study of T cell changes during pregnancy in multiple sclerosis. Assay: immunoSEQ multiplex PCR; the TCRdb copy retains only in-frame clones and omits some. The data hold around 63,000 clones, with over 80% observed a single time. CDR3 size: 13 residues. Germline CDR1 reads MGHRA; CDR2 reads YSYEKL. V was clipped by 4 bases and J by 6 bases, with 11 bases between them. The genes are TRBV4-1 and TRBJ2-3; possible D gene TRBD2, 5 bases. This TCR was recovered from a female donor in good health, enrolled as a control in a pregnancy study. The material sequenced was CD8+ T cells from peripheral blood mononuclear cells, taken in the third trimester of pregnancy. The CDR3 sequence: CASSPGGEDTQYF. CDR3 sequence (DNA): TGCGCCAGCAGCCCCGGTGGGGAGGATACGCAGTATTTT.